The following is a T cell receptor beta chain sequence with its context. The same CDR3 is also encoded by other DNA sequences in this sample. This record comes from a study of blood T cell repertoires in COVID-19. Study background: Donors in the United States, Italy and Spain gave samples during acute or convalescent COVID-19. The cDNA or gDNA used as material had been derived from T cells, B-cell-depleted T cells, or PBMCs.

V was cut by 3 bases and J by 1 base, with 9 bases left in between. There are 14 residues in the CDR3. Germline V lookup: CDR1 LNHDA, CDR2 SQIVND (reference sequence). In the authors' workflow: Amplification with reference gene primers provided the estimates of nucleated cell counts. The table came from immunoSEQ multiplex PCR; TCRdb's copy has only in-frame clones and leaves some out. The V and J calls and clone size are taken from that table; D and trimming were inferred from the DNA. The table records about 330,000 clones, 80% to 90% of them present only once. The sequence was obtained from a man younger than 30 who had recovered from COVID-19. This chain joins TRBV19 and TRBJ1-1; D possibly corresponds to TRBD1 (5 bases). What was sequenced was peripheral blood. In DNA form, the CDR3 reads TGTGCCAGTAGTATGGGGCAGGGGAACACTGAAGCTTTCTTT. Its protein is CASSMGQGNTEAFF.